This T cell receptor beta chain was sequenced in a study of patients and donors after allogeneic stem cell transplantation. CDR1 MDHEN and CDR2 SYDVKM come from the germline V gene. Trimming removed 3 bases at V and 7 bases at J, with 18 bases between. The CDR3 length is 15 residues. A single record per CDR3 protein comes from TCRdb applying MiXCR to the RT-PCR reads. The profile shows about 90,000 distinct CDR3 sequences, about 48% of them singletons. This clonotype was obtained from a human donor who was either an allogeneic HSCT recipient or a stem cell or donor lymphocyte infusion donor (not recorded which). It is not recorded whose cells these are; they may come from a transplant donor. The rearrangement uses TRBV28 and TRBJ1-2; possibly TRBD1 for D (6 bases). Sequenced: blood, either unsorted or a sorted T cell fraction (not recorded which). The CDR3 spells CASSFGGQGQGGYTF. The CDR3 DNA reads as TGTGCCAGCAGTTTCGGTGGGCAGGGGCAGGGTGGCTACACCTTC.